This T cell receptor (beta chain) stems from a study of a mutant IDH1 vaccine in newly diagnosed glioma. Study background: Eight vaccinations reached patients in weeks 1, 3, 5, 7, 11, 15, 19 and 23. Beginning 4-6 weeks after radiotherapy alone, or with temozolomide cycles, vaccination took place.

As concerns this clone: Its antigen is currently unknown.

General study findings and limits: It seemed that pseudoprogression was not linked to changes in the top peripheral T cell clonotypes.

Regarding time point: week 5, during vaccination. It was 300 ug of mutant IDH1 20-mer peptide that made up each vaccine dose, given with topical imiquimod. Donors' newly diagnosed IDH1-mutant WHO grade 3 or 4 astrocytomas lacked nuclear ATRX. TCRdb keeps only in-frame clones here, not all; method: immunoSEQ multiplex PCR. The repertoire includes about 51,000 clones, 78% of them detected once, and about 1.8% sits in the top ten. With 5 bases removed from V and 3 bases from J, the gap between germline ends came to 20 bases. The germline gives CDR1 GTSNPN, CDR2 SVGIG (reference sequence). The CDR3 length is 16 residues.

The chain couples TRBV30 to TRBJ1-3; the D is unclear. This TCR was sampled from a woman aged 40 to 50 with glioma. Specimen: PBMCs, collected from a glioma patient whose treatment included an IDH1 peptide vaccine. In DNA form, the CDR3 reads TGTGCCTGGGGCTCGGGGATCGGGAATCTTGGAAACACCATATATTTT. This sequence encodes CAWGSGIGNLGNTIYF.